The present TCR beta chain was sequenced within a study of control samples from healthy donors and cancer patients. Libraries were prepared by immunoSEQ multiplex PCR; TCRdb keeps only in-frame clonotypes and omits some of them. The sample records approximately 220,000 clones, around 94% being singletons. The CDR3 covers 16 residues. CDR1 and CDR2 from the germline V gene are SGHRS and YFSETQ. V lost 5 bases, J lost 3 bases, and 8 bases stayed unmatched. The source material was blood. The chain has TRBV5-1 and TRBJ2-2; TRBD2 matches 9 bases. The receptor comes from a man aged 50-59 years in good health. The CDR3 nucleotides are TGCGCCAGCAGGAGCTTCAAGCGGGGGGACACCGGGGAGCTGTTTTTT. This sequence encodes CASRSFKRGDTGELFF.